This entry features one T cell receptor beta chain sequence. The antigen is undetermined. This record comes from a study of T cell responses to AZD1222 COVID-19 vaccine. Whole-study results and caveats: Sampled repertoires all dated from after the peak T cell response. The donor group comprised mostly white British people and more females; the analysis possibly underestimated clonal diversity. Distributed over spike, vaccine-associated CD4 TCRs predominated at 160-218 and 743-854.

CDR1 and CDR2 (germline): MNHNS, SASEGT. Trimming took off 3 bases at V and 0 bases at J, with 9 bases between the two ends. The CDR3 contains 14 residues. TCRdb's copy holds only in-frame clones and misses some; the assay was immunoSEQ multiplex PCR. The sample contains roughly 150,000 clones, 85% to 90% of which appear only once. The sequenced sample was peripheral blood, obtained on day 0 of AZD1222 vaccination. The genes are TRBV6-1 and TRBJ2-7; D assignment may be TRBD1 or TRBD2 (5 bases each). The origin of this receptor is an adult in good health. CDR3 nucleotide sequence: TGTGCCAGCAGTGATTCTGGGGGCTCCTACGAGCAGTACTTC. This gives the protein CASSDSGGSYEQYF.